Listed below are T cell receptor beta chains from one sample, sequenced in a study of cytomegalovirus exposure and HLA in healthy donors. TCRdb's table, derived via immunoSEQ multiplex PCR, lists solely in-frame clones and lacks some. The sample carries some 240,000 clones, around 80% recorded once. Sequenced sample: PBMCs. Every receptor here comes from a male donor in good health and CMV-seronegative. Both conserved end residues are part of each CDR3. Each record gives: CDR3 protein, J gene, clone size, V gene, CDR3 length. A clone size is listed for some rows: how often the clone was seen (once, few, many), or a class if it is expanded.

CDR3aa: CASSSTGQGAGRTEAFF
j_gene: TRBJ1-1
abundance: -
v_gene: TRBV27
len: 17

CDR3aa: CASSLSEGTAANYGYTF
j_gene: TRBJ1-2
abundance: -
v_gene: TRBV28
len: 17

CDR3aa: CAIQMGDTEAFF
j_gene: TRBJ1-1
abundance: -
v_gene: TRBV19
len: 12

CDR3aa: CASSEGREDSPLHF
j_gene: TRBJ1-6
abundance: -
v_gene: TRBV6-4
len: 14

CDR3aa: CAWRGTATNEKLFF
j_gene: TRBJ1-4
abundance: few
v_gene: TRBV30
len: 14

CDR3aa: CASSLDRGSETQYF
j_gene: TRBJ2-5
abundance: -
v_gene: TRBV11-2
len: 14

CDR3aa: CATIPRDRVISGNTIYF
j_gene: TRBJ1-3
abundance: -
v_gene: TRBV19
len: 17

CDR3aa: CASSQAGGAVNQETQYF
j_gene: TRBJ2-5
abundance: -
v_gene: TRBV4-1
len: 17

CDR3aa: CASAGARDTQYF
j_gene: TRBJ2-3
abundance: -
v_gene: TRBV9
len: 12

CDR3aa: CASSLQAGGMNTEAFF
j_gene: TRBJ1-1
abundance: -
v_gene: TRBV5-1
len: 16

CDR3aa: CASSIAGTSVYNEQFF
j_gene: TRBJ2-1
abundance: once
v_gene: TRBV7-3
len: 16

CDR3aa: CASSSASGGSGHEQYF
j_gene: TRBJ2-7
abundance: -
v_gene: TRBV5-1
len: 16

CDR3aa: CASSRRTGAPSYNEQFF
j_gene: TRBJ2-1
abundance: once
v_gene: TRBV28
len: 17

CDR3aa: CATEGATAWGYTF
j_gene: TRBJ1-2
abundance: -
v_gene: TRBV6-1
len: 13

CDR3aa: CASSLARATAYEQYF
j_gene: TRBJ2-7
abundance: -
v_gene: TRBV7-8
len: 15

CDR3aa: CASSASSYEQYF
j_gene: TRBJ2-7
abundance: -
v_gene: TRBV7-2
len: 12

CDR3aa: CASSLPRDRVYGYTF
j_gene: TRBJ1-2
abundance: -
v_gene: TRBV7-9
len: 15

CDR3aa: CASTPGQGRENIQYF
j_gene: TRBJ2-4
abundance: once
v_gene: TRBV18
len: 15

CDR3aa: CASSDGGEAGNTIYF
j_gene: TRBJ1-3
abundance: -
v_gene: TRBV9
len: 15

CDR3aa: CASSLVGRAYEQYF
j_gene: TRBJ2-7
abundance: -
v_gene: TRBV5-6
len: 14

CDR3aa: CASSEYLGLAGTWNEQFF
j_gene: TRBJ2-1
abundance: -
v_gene: TRBV2
len: 18

CDR3aa: CASSLVGAWEKLFF
j_gene: TRBJ1-4
abundance: few
v_gene: TRBV7-9
len: 14

CDR3aa: CASSPGSSGYPPQETQYF
j_gene: TRBJ2-5
abundance: -
v_gene: TRBV7-3
len: 18

CDR3aa: CASSQLTGSSYEQYF
j_gene: TRBJ2-7
abundance: few
v_gene: TRBV4-1
len: 15

CDR3aa: CASSLAATGLAAYEQYF
j_gene: TRBJ2-7
abundance: -
v_gene: TRBV5-6
len: 17

CDR3aa: CASSQDGGNAGELFF
j_gene: TRBJ2-2
abundance: -
v_gene: TRBV7-9
len: 15

CDR3aa: CASSPSKGAGEKLFF
j_gene: TRBJ1-4
abundance: -
v_gene: TRBV18
len: 15

CDR3aa: CASSLEGSYNEQFF
j_gene: TRBJ2-1
abundance: -
v_gene: TRBV6-5
len: 14

CDR3aa: CSVEDARTDTQYF
j_gene: TRBJ2-3
abundance: -
v_gene: TRBV29-1
len: 13

CDR3aa: CASSVIWTPLSNYGYTF
j_gene: TRBJ1-2
abundance: -
v_gene: TRBV9
len: 17

CDR3aa: CASSLGGGEQYF
j_gene: TRBJ2-7
abundance: -
v_gene: TRBV5-1
len: 12

CDR3aa: CASSHASGSSYEQYF
j_gene: TRBJ2-7
abundance: -
v_gene: TRBV11-2
len: 15

CDR3aa: CASSLTQQSNQPQHF
j_gene: TRBJ1-5
abundance: few
v_gene: TRBV7-2
len: 15

CDR3aa: CAISTGTRTEAFF
j_gene: TRBJ1-1
abundance: -
v_gene: TRBV10-3
len: 13

CDR3aa: CASSTPLAEQFF
j_gene: TRBJ2-1
abundance: -
v_gene: TRBV19
len: 12

CDR3aa: CASSPPDRGRNTEAFF
j_gene: TRBJ1-1
abundance: few
v_gene: TRBV18
len: 16

CDR3aa: CASSPWASGVAEQFF
j_gene: TRBJ2-1
abundance: -
v_gene: TRBV7-2
len: 15